The 21 T cell receptor beta chains given below trace back to one sample, sequenced in a study of T cell changes during pregnancy in multiple sclerosis. Only in-frame clones appear in the TCRdb table, and some are missing; sequencing was by immunoSEQ multiplex PCR. The sample shows tens of thousands of clones, 85% to 95% of them seen only once. The material sequenced was peripheral blood, taken in the first trimester of pregnancy. These receptors were obtained from a female donor with multiple sclerosis, enrolled in a pregnancy study.

This sequence joins TRBV5-5 and TRBJ2-5; D ambiguous. V lost 0 bases to trimming and J lost 0 bases, with 6 bases between them. Germline V CDR1 and CDR2: SGHKS, YYEKEE (reference sequence). This CDR3 contains 14 residues. The CDR3 sequence: CASSLVVNQETQYF. DNA of the CDR3: TGTGCCAGCAGCTTGGTCGTAAACCAAGAGACCCAGTACTTC.

This chain joins TRBV5-1 and TRBJ2-7; 9 bases match TRBD1. There are 15 residues in the CDR3. Germline CDR1 SGHRS, CDR2 YFSETQ. V was pared by 3 bases and J by 0 bases, with 4 bases of the junction left unmatched. CDR3: CASSSGTGISYEQYF. DNA for the CDR3: TGCGCCAGCAGCTCAGGGACAGGGATCTCCTACGAGCAGTACTTC.

The chain employs TRBV7-3 and TRBJ1-1; D might be TRBD1 (5 bases). V lost 6 bases and J 10 bases, leaving 18 bases between the germline ends. The CDR3 consists of 13 residues. Germline CDR1 is SGHTA and CDR2 is FQGTGA. The CDR3 DNA reads TGTGCCAGCAGATCCACGTCCCAGGGCACAGCTTTCTTT. It encodes CASRSTSQGTAFF.

The rearrangement links TRBV2 to TRBJ2-2; TRBD1 matches 10 bases. CDR3 length equals 15 residues. V trimming: 8 bases; J trimming: 7 bases; junction bases outside the gene matches: 10. Per the germline V gene, CDR1 is SNHLY and CDR2 is FYNNEI. CDR3 DNA sequence: TGTGCCAGCTCCGGGACAGGGGCGAATATCGGGGAGCTGTTTTTT. Translation: CASSGTGANIGELFF.

This clone came up once. The rearrangement uses TRBV7-2 and TRBJ1-2; possibly TRBD1 for D (5 bases). CDR3 length: 13 residues. With 2 bases removed from V and 4 bases from J, the gap between germline ends came to 8 bases. CDR1 is SGHTA, CDR2 FQGNSA, per germline. As DNA, the CDR3 is TGTGCCAGCAGCTTACAGGGTGGCTATGGCTACACCTTC. It specifies CASSLQGGYGYTF.

The V gene is TRBV7-2, the J gene TRBJ1-2; D is unresolved. Germline CDR1 reads SGHTA; CDR2 reads FQGNSA. CDR3 size: 14 residues. The V and J ends lost 5 bases and 5 bases respectively, with 15 bases between them. CDR3 nucleotides: TGTGCCAGCAGCATGTTCGGCAGGCAGTATGGCTACACCTTC. Its protein is CASSMFGRQYGYTF.

The chain combines TRBV2 with TRBJ1-2, with 7 nucleotides matching TRBD1. The CDR3 covers 14 residues. The V and J ends lost 3 bases and 4 bases, in that order; junction bases with no gene match: 5. In germline, CDR1 is SNHLY, CDR2 FYNNEI. The CDR3 bases are TGTGCCAGCAGTGAGGTAACAGGGGCCTATGGCTACACCTTC. As protein: CASSEVTGAYGYTF.

This rearrangement joins TRBV4-1 to TRBJ2-1; 7 bases agree with TRBD2. The CDR3 is 16 amino acids. V dropped 1 base and J dropped 2; count of bases not matched to a gene: 5. Germline V gene data show CDR1 as MGHRA and CDR2 as YSYEKL. CDR3 DNA: TGCGCCAGCAGCCAAGGGGAGGGGTGGCCCTACAATGAGCAGTTCTTC. This sequence encodes CASSQGEGWPYNEQFF.

This clone is a singleton in its sample. The chain recombines TRBV11-2 with TRBJ2-7; 7 nucleotides align to TRBD1. V gave up 5 bases and J gave up 2 bases; unmatched junction bases: 6. The CDR3 sequence is 14 residues long. Germline values: CDR1 SGHAT, CDR2 FQNNGV. CDR3: CASSHPGQPYEQYF. In DNA, the CDR3 is TGTGCCAGCAGCCACCCGGGACAGCCCTACGAGCAGTACTTC.

The chain carries TRBV4-2 and TRBJ2-7; 7 nucleotides match TRBD1. Germline-derived CDR1 and CDR2 are LGHNA and YNFKEQ. The CDR3 length is 14 residues. V lost 4 bases to trimming and J lost 3 bases; unmatched junction nucleotides: 6. In nucleotides, the CDR3 is TGTGCCAGCAGCCCTAGGGACAGCAGCTACGAGCAGTACTTC. Its protein product is CASSPRDSSYEQYF.

The chain uses TRBV7-3 and TRBJ2-3; 7 nucleotides match TRBD2. Germline assignment: CDR1 SGHTA and CDR2 FQGTGA. The CDR3 has 12 residues. With 8 bases clipped from V and 4 bases from J, the junction kept 3 bases outside the gene matches. In nucleotides, the CDR3 is TGTGCCAGCCGGGGGGAATCAGATACGCAGTATTTT. Amino acid sequence: CASRGESDTQYF.

The chain joins TRBV7-9 to TRBJ1-4; 7 nucleotides match TRBD1. Per germline, CDR1 SEHNR and CDR2 FQNEAQ (reference sequence). The CDR3 extends over 12 amino acids. V trimming: 1 base; J trimming: 16 bases; junction bases outside the gene matches: 6. DNA for the CDR3: TGTGCCAGCAGCTTAGTTCTAGGGGACAGGTTTTTT. Its translation is CASSLVLGDRFF. Looking up the rest from reference TRBV7-9 and TRBJ1-4 gives the full variable domain: DTGVSQNPRHKITKRGQNVTFRCDPISEHNRLYWYRQTLGQGPEFLTYFQNEAQLEKSRLLSDRFSAERPKGSFSTLEIQRTEQGDSAMYLCASSLVLGDRFFGSGTQLSVL.

The rearrangement uses TRBV4-3 and TRBJ2-7, with D unclear. The CDR3 is 14 residues long. Germline loops: CDR1 LGHNA, CDR2 YSLEER. Between the trimmed V and J ends, which lost 1 base and 1 base, there was a span of 8 bases. The DNA for the CDR3 is TGCGCCAGCAGCCAAGGGGCGAGTTCCTACGAGCAGTACTTC. Its translation is CASSQGASSYEQYF.

The gene calls are TRBV7-9 and TRBJ1-6; 9 nucleotides agree with TRBD1. The CDR3 loop spans 14 amino acids. Trimming took 5 bases from V and 6 from J; bases not matched to a gene: 2. Germline V gene lookup returns CDR1 SEHNR and CDR2 FQNEAQ (reference sequence). The CDR3 spells CASSEGQGNSPLHF. CDR3 DNA sequence: TGTGCCAGCAGCGAGGGACAGGGTAATTCACCCCTCCACTTT.

This clone turned up a few times. This CDR3 reads CASSDRGTGGPDTQYF. CDR3 sequence (DNA): TGTGCCAGCAGTGATCGCGGGACAGGGGGCCCAGATACGCAGTATTTT. V usage is TRBV6-4 and J usage is TRBJ2-3; 12 nucleotides line up with TRBD1. Germline V CDR1 and CDR2: MRHNA, SNTAGT. Trimming at V came to 3 bases and at J to 4 bases, leaving 5 bases not matched to a gene. This CDR3 has 16 residues.

In nucleotides, the CDR3 is TGTGCCAGCAGCGAACGGACAGGGAGTTTAGTTTATAGCGGCTACACCTTC. It specifies CASSERTGSLVYSGYTF. The gene calls are TRBV6-4 and TRBJ1-2; 8 bases align to TRBD1. The CDR3 extends over 17 amino acids. Trimming at V came to 6 bases and at J to 8 bases, leaving 20 bases not matched to a gene. Germline V gives CDR1 MRHNA, CDR2 SNTAGT.

The chain combines TRBV7-2 with TRBJ2-5; TRBD2 agrees at 7 bases. Trimming removed 5 bases from V and 7 bases from J; junction bases left unmatched: 7. Germline values: CDR1 SGHTA, CDR2 FQGNSA. The CDR3 consists of 13 residues. The CDR3 region is CASSRGRVGTQYF. The CDR3 nucleotides read TGTGCCAGCAGCCGGGGGAGGGTTGGGACCCAGTACTTC. Drawing the rest from reference TRBV7-2 and TRBJ2-5, the complete variable domain is GAGVSQSPSNKVTEKGKDVELRCDPISGHTALYWYRQSLGQGLEFLIYFQGNSAPDKSGLPSDRFSAERTGGSVSTLTIQRTQQEDSAVYLCASSRGRVGTQYFGPGTRLLVL.

This clone has just one count. This sequence joins TRBV11-2 and TRBJ2-7; D not certain. V lost 0 bases, J lost 6 bases, and 15 bases lay in between. This CDR3 spans 15 amino acids. The germline gives CDR1 SGHAT, CDR2 FQNNGV. The CDR3 reads CASSLEAFSLGEQYF. CDR3 in DNA: TGTGCCAGCAGCTTAGAAGCCTTCTCCCTTGGCGAGCAGTACTTC. The complete variable domain, with remaining parts taken from reference TRBV11-2 and TRBJ2-7, reads EAGVAQSPRYKIIEKRQSVAFWCNPISGHATLYWYQQILGQGPKLLIQFQNNGVVDDSQLPKDRFSAERLKGVDSTLKIQPAKLEDSAVYLCASSLEAFSLGEQYFGPGTRLTVT.

The chain uses TRBV6-6 and TRBJ1-1; TRBD1 matches 9 bases. The CDR3 sequence is 15 residues long. The trim removed 5 bases at V and 2 bases at J, leaving 6 bases unmatched. CDR1 MNHNY and CDR2 SVGAGI come from the germline V gene (reference sequence). The CDR3 loop is CASSHGTGLNTEAFF. The CDR3 nucleotides are TGTGCCAGCAGTCACGGGACAGGGCTAAACACTGAAGCTTTCTTT.

The genes are TRBV29-1 and TRBJ2-7, with 7 bases that match TRBD1. The germline V gene encodes CDR1 SQVTM and CDR2 ANQGSEA. Trimming at V came to 4 bases and at J to 12 bases, leaving 18 bases not matched to a gene. There are 14 residues in the CDR3. CDR3 region: CSVGAPGTVPYLYF. CDR3 nucleotide sequence: TGCAGCGTTGGCGCCCCCGGGACAGTCCCTTATCTGTACTTC.

The V and J genes are TRBV15 and TRBJ2-3, with a possible D match to TRBD2 (5 bases). The germline gives CDR1 LNHNV, CDR2 YYDKDF (reference sequence). Trimming took 1 base from V and 5 from J, leaving 13 bases between them. This CDR3 is 15 amino acids long. CDR3 sequence reads: CATSRVPSRGDTQYF. In DNA form, the CDR3 reads TGTGCCACCAGCAGAGTGCCTAGCCGGGGAGATACGCAGTATTTT.